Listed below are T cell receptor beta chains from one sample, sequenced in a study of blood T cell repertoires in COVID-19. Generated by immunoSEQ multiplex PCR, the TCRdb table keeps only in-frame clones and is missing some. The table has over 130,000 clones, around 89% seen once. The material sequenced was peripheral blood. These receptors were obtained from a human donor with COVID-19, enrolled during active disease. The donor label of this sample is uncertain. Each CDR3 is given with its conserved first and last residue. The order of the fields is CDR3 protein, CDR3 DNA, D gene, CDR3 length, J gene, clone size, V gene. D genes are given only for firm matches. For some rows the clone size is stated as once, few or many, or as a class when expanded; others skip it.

CASSQLEGRGYNSPLHF,TGTGCCAGTAGCCAACTGGAGGGAAGGGGTTATAATTCACCCCTCCACTTT,-,17,TRBJ1-6,-,TRBV19
CASSQDASVNEQFF,TGCGCCAGCAGCCAAGATGCTAGCGTAAATGAGCAGTTCTTC,-,14,TRBJ2-1,-,TRBV4-1
CSAPGQGAETQYF,TGCAGCGCACCAGGACAGGGTGCGGAGACCCAGTACTTC,TRBD1,13,TRBJ2-5,-,TRBV29-1
CSASRVNQPQHF,TGCAGTGCTAGTCGAGTAAATCAGCCCCAGCATTTT,-,12,TRBJ1-5,-,TRBV20-1
CASSGGYRTDTQYF,TGTGCCAGTAGCGGGGGGTATCGCACAGATACGCAGTATTTT,TRBD2,14,TRBJ2-3,-,TRBV6-5
CASSPTPTGIYTGELFF,TGTGCCAGCAGCCCCACACCGACAGGGATATACACCGGGGAGCTGTTTTTT,TRBD1,17,TRBJ2-2,-,TRBV9
CASSEAEAAFYGYTF,TGTGCCAGCAGTGAGGCCGAGGCGGCTTTCTATGGCTACACCTTC,-,15,TRBJ1-2,once,TRBV25-1
CASSPERERESSGELFF,TGTGCCAGCAGCCCCGAGCGAGAGCGGGAGTCCAGCGGGGAGCTGTTTTTT,TRBD2,17,TRBJ2-2,-,TRBV7-3
CASGGDGNQPQHF,TGTGCCAGCGGGGGGGACGGCAATCAGCCCCAGCATTTT,-,13,TRBJ1-5,-,TRBV2
CASSPPTGMANTEAFF,TGTGCCAGTAGTCCGCCGACAGGGATGGCGAACACTGAAGCTTTCTTT,TRBD1,16,TRBJ1-1,-,TRBV19
CASSPGSGTLEQFF,TGCGCCAGCAGCCCGGGATCCGGGACACTAGAGCAGTTCTTC,-,14,TRBJ2-1,-,TRBV4-1
CASSLGNAAPGTQYF,TGTGCCAGCAGCTTGGGGAATGCGGCGCCGGGGACCCAGTACTTC,-,15,TRBJ2-5,once,TRBV5-6
CASSLAFTDTQYF,TGCGCCAGCAGTCTGGCTTTCACAGATACGCAGTATTTT,-,13,TRBJ2-3,-,TRBV5-1
CASSLARGVTEAFF,TGTGCCAGCAGCTTAGCCCGGGGGGTTACTGAAGCTTTCTTT,-,14,TRBJ1-1,few,TRBV11-2
CASSPFVQATNEKLFF,TGCGCCAGCAGCCCCTTTGTGCAGGCAACTAATGAAAAACTGTTTTTT,-,16,TRBJ1-4,-,TRBV5-1
CASSQDIGSAPGGYTF,TGCGCCAGCAGCCAGGATATTGGGTCCGCCCCAGGAGGCTACACCTTC,-,16,TRBJ1-2,-,TRBV4-1
CASSQMTGDEQYF,TGTGCCAGCAGCCAAATGACTGGCGACGAGCAGTACTTC,-,13,TRBJ2-7,-,TRBV3-1/TRBV3-2
CASTGNLDRMNTEAFF,TGTGCCAGCACGGGAAACTTGGACAGGATGAACACTGAAGCTTTCTTT,TRBD1,16,TRBJ1-1,-,TRBV2
CASSPGGENNEQFF,TGTGCCAGCAGTCCCGGGGGGGAGAACAATGAGCAGTTCTTC,TRBD2,14,TRBJ2-1,-,TRBV6-4
CASWAPTNEKLFF,TGTGCCAGCTGGGCTCCAACTAATGAAAAACTGTTTTTT,-,13,TRBJ1-4,few,TRBV6-5
CASSLSPGGPSNEQFF,TGTGCCAGCAGTTTATCACCGGGAGGCCCTTCCAATGAGCAGTTCTTC,TRBD2,16,TRBJ2-1,once,TRBV27
CASSGGQGGNIQYF,TGTGCCAGCAGTGGGGGACAGGGTGGCAACATTCAGTACTTC,TRBD1,14,TRBJ2-4,-,TRBV2
CSVDGSVGKDGYTF,TGCAGCGTTGATGGTAGCGTCGGGAAAGACGGCTACACCTTC,-,14,TRBJ1-2,-,TRBV29-1
CASSQMPDSNYGYTF,TGCGCCAGCAGCCAAATGCCAGACTCTAACTATGGCTACACCTTC,-,15,TRBJ1-2,-,TRBV4-1
CASSLDYREAFF,TGTGCCAGCAGCTTAGATTACAGGGAAGCTTTCTTT,-,12,TRBJ1-1,-,TRBV7-9
CASSVDWQWETQYF,TGTGCCAGCAGCGTAGATTGGCAGTGGGAGACCCAGTACTTC,-,14,TRBJ2-5,-,TRBV9
CAISGGGGNEQFF,TGTGCCATCAGTGGAGGGGGTGGGAATGAGCAGTTCTTC,-,13,TRBJ2-1,-,TRBV10-3
CASSFGGIRSPLHF,TGTGCCAGCAGTTTTGGGGGGATTCGATCACCCCTCCACTTT,-,14,TRBJ1-6,-,TRBV28
CASSAIGTGGNTIYF,TGTGCCAGCAGTGCAATCGGGACAGGGGGAAACACCATATATTTT,TRBD1,15,TRBJ1-3,-,TRBV7-8
CASSMIGGGTLDSGELFF,TGTGCCAGTAGTATGATCGGCGGGGGGACCCTCGATTCCGGGGAGCTGTTTTTT,TRBD2,18,TRBJ2-2,-,TRBV19
CASSGTGDRNSPLHF,TGTGCCAGCAGCGGGACCGGGGACAGGAATTCACCCCTCCACTTT,TRBD1,15,TRBJ1-6,-,TRBV9
CASSLTGGETNTHF,TGTGCCAGCAGCTTAACAGGGGGCGAAACGAATACCCACTTT,TRBD1,14,TRBJ1-4,-,TRBV11-3
CASSWEKDTQYF,TGTGCCAGCAGCTGGGAGAAAGATACGCAGTATTTT,-,12,TRBJ2-3,-,TRBV7-9
CASSPGVASGNTIYF,TGCGCCAGCAGCCCGGGTGTGGCCTCTGGAAACACCATATATTTT,-,15,TRBJ1-3,once,TRBV5-1
CASSPRQGFGTEAFF,TGCGCCAGCAGCCCCCGACAGGGGTTTGGAACTGAAGCTTTCTTT,TRBD1,15,TRBJ1-1,-,TRBV5-1
CASSSHGTARLYGYTF,TGTGCCAGCAGCTCTCATGGGACAGCGCGGCTCTATGGCTACACCTTC,TRBD1,16,TRBJ1-2,-,TRBV7-9
CASSASGGTYEQYF,TGCGCCAGCAGCGCGTCAGGGGGAACCTACGAGCAGTACTTC,TRBD1,14,TRBJ2-7,-,TRBV5-1
CATSDPQGARETQYF,TGTGCCACCAGTGACCCTCAGGGGGCGCGTGAGACCCAGTACTTC,TRBD1,15,TRBJ2-5,once,TRBV24-1
CASSAGLAGAPSSYEQYF,TGCGCCAGCAGTGCGGGACTAGCGGGGGCCCCAAGCTCCTACGAGCAGTACTTC,TRBD2,18,TRBJ2-7,-,TRBV5-1